This T cell receptor beta chain came from a study of regulatory T cells in long-lasting Graves disease. This clonotype has a count of ten or more. Time point of the sample: persistent/refractory GD, antithyroid drugs over 5 years with positive TRAb. PBMC-extracted RNA yielded the TCR library. By American Thyroid Association guidelines, Graves' disease was diagnosed in the cohort. Arm-PCR of CDR3 regions and iRepertoire HTBI primers were the basis on which TCR beta libraries were built. TCRdb re-called the multiplex PCR reads through MiXCR, storing one row per CDR3 protein. This table holds about 430,000 distinct CDR3 sequences, roughly a fifth found once. The germline V gene encodes CDR1 MNHEY and CDR2 SVGEGT. This CDR3 spans 17 amino acids. Trimming stripped 4 bases from V and 2 bases from J, with 21 bases between.

V and J are TRBV6-2 or TRBV6-3 and TRBJ2-7, with D unclear. Source: peripheral blood mononuclear cells (PBMCs), taken when the disease was refractory, from a patient treated with antithyroid drugs. The clonotype originates from a female donor with Graves disease. DNA for the CDR3: TGTGCCAGCAGTTCTCGATCACACACCCTGAGAACCTACGAGCAGTACTTC. Protein: CASSSRSHTLRTYEQYF.